This entry features one TCR beta chain sequence. Looked up from germline, CDR1 is LGHNA and CDR2 is YNFKEQ. V shed 2 bases, J shed 4 bases, and the junction held 22 bases outside the gene matches. The length of the CDR3 is 20 residues. This record comes from a study of blood T cell repertoires in COVID-19. Method: immunoSEQ multiplex PCR; TCRdb's copy keeps in-frame clones and lacks some. The sample holds about 380,000 clones; 88% are singletons and the top ten take around 1.2%. The source material was PBMCs or T cells enriched from blood (not recorded which). This clonotype was obtained from a woman between 18 and 29 years old who had recovered from COVID-19. The chain carries TRBV4-2 and TRBJ2-5, with 7 bases that match TRBD1. The DNA for the CDR3 is TGTGCCAGCAGCCAAAGGCGGGCCGGGACAGTGGTTGAAATTGGAGAGACCCAGTACTTC. Its translation: CASSQRRAGTVVEIGETQYF.